A selection of T cell receptor beta chains follows, all from one sample in a study of blood T cell repertoires in COVID-19. The assay was immunoSEQ multiplex PCR, and TCRdb's table has in-frame clones only and misses some. This table has about 150,000 clones, 87% appearing once. The source material was peripheral blood. These receptors all stem from a man aged 45 to 65 who had recovered from COVID-19. CDR3s include the opening cysteine and the closing phenylalanine or tryptophan. Each record gives: V gene, CDR3 protein.

>TRBV12-3/TRBV12-4
CASSLVSDTQYF
>TRBV27
CASSTRQGDTGELFF
>TRBV27
CASSLLGGADQPQHF
>TRBV6-2/TRBV6-3
CASSSPGAEAFF
>TRBV3-1/TRBV3-2
CASSYTRLQGALEAYEQYF
>TRBV18
CASSPDTGTYEQYF
>TRBV27
CASSLLIGQSGLSGANVLTF
>TRBV25-1
CASSEYSTVNTEAFF
>TRBV15
CATSRETENQPQHF
>TRBV4-2
CASSQERDSYEKLFF
>TRBV4-1
CASSQPSSGGGSYNEQFF
>TRBV7-2
CASSRRGTGATEAFF
>TRBV4-3
CASSQVGSSPLHF
>TRBV18
CASSPQGFGYEQYF
>TRBV30
CACGTANQPQHF
>TRBV7-9
CASSPPGVREKLFF
>TRBV6-5
CASSYSTGPYEQYF
>TRBV7-2
CASGRQVTFSYNSPLHF
>TRBV6-5
CASSYAGEGKETQYF
>TRBV15
CATRADFSNQPQHF
>TRBV3-1/TRBV3-2
CASSQPGTDNEKLFF
>TRBV19
CASSNYGTLYGYTF
>TRBV27
CASSRDRFSGANVLTF
>TRBV3-1/TRBV3-2
CASSRGPNTEAFF
>TRBV19
CASIPGTGVADGRGPLHF
>TRBV25-1
CAISTGSLETQYF
>TRBV7-8
CASSLTGANYGYTF
>TRBV5-4
CASSSLPPANYGYTF
>TRBV19
CASSMGDRAVTF
>TRBV5-1
CASSSARGGGYEQYF
>TRBV5-5
CASSFITRGNSPLHF
>TRBV6-1
CASSPLYEQFF
>TRBV6-5
CASLSGGAAGELFF
>TRBV6-2/TRBV6-3
CASSSRDRDFGTGELFF
>TRBV5-1
CASSLRLAGGQETQYF
>TRBV7-9
CASSPRQSNEKLFF
>TRBV7-9
CAVTYVAKNIQYF
>TRBV7-8
CASSPTGGAYYGYTF
>TRBV5-6
CASSWASGGTGELFF
>TRBV5-1
CASSLGGTPPNTGELFF
>TRBV11-2
CASSLGGGARETQYF
>TRBV6-4
CASSRQAGDQPQHF
>TRBV10-3
CATVQPGQGKEEAFF
>TRBV7-6
CASSLTPDGTANSPLHF
>TRBV18
CASSPPGTGGSNQPQHF
>TRBV7-8
CASSLEQRGLGNEQFF
>TRBV30
CAWSGTGWATEAFF